This TCR beta chain was obtained from a study of shared clonotypes between healthy human individuals. Study findings and constraints: Shared clonotypes: about 5% naive CD4, under 4% naive CD8, 2.3% memory CD4, under 0.5% memory CD8. Naive subsets generally had larger estimated richness than memory subsets.

Caucasian adults residing in Nashville, Tennessee made up all the donors. In the authors' workflow: Quality scores were absent from the junction-only immunoSEQ sequences, so filtering differed. The assay was immunoSEQ multiplex PCR, and TCRdb's table has in-frame clones only and misses some. V, J and clone size were drawn from that table, and D and trimming were deduced from the DNA. The repertoire holds about 1 million clones, about 70% seen once, with about 1.5% in the top ten. With 0 bases removed from V and 5 bases from J, the gap between germline ends came to 15 bases. CDR1 is SGHVS and CDR2 is FNYEAQ in the germline V gene. The CDR3 covers 16 residues. This clone was observed a single time. Its specificity is unknown.

Sample: memory CD4+ T cells sorted from blood. Noted subset: CD45RA-negative fraction. The rearrangement uses TRBV7-6 and TRBJ2-3; D is perhaps TRBD2 (6 bases). The TCR originated in a man between 18 and 35 years old in good health. The DNA for the CDR3 is TGTGCCAGCAGCTTAGCGCTAAGGGTTAGCGGAGATACGCAGTATTTT. As protein: CASSLALRVSGDTQYF.